The next 17 T cell receptor beta chains were all read from a single sample in a study of T cell changes during pregnancy in multiple sclerosis (dated 2019 in TCRdb). Receptor amplification or capture employed the immunoSEQ multiplex PCR assay. The immuneACCESS repertoire file appears here via TCRdb, limited to in-frame rearrangements. These files lack a portion of the clones; in checked studies, under half of the deficit traces to unresolved V genes, and the cause of the others is not known. The sample data list some 55,000 clones, and 75% to 95% of these were observed just once. About 1.2% of the sample lies in the top ten. Here the sequenced sample was peripheral blood, taken after pregnancy. These receptors all stem from a female donor in good health, enrolled as a control in a pregnancy study.

The V and J genes are TRBV18 and TRBJ2-1, with unresolved D. Between the trimmed V and J ends, which lost 3 bases and 1 base, there was a span of 10 bases. CDR1 is KGHSH, CDR2 LQKENI, per germline. The CDR3 consists of 15 residues. CDR3: CASSPSVNSYNEQFF. The CDR3 nucleotides are TGTGCCAGCTCACCGTCAGTGAATTCCTACAATGAGCAGTTCTTC.

The chain employs TRBV27 and TRBJ2-1, with D maybe TRBD1 (6 bases). Germline loops: CDR1 MNHEY, CDR2 SMNVEV (reference sequence). The CDR3 contains 14 residues. Trimming took 8 bases from V and 2 from J, leaving 13 bases between them. The CDR3, as DNA: TGTGCCAGCCATCCGGCAGGGGCCTACAATGAGCAGTTCTTC. It encodes CASHPAGAYNEQFF.

The chain is built from TRBV9 and TRBJ1-2, with 9 positions matching TRBD1. This CDR3 spans 15 amino acids. Germline values: CDR1 SGDLS, CDR2 YYNGEE. V lost 3 bases to trimming and J lost 7 bases; unmatched junction nucleotides: 10. This CDR3 is CASSETPGQGSGYTF. CDR3 nucleotide sequence: TGTGCCAGCAGCGAAACACCGGGACAGGGTAGTGGCTACACCTTC.

This clone appeared once. The chain has TRBV5-1 and TRBJ1-2, with 8 bases lining up with TRBD1. Per the germline V gene, CDR1 is SGHRS and CDR2 is YFSETQ. With 0 bases clipped from V and 2 bases from J, the junction kept 3 bases outside the gene matches. The length of the CDR3 is 15 residues. CDR3 sequence: CASSLGSGGNYGYTF. As DNA, the CDR3 is TGCGCCAGCAGCTTGGGGTCAGGGGGCAACTATGGCTACACCTTC.

The chain is built from TRBV11-2 and TRBJ2-1, with a tentative D call TRBD1 (6 bases). Germline assignment: CDR1 SGHAT and CDR2 FQNNGV. The CDR3 runs to 15 residues. The V gene lost 0 bases and the J gene lost 10 bases, with 16 bases spanning the gap. In DNA form, the CDR3 reads TGTGCCAGCAGCTTAGAGGGGGCAGCACGTGGGGAGCAGTTCTTC. Translating it yields CASSLEGAARGEQFF.

The V and J genes are TRBV5-4 and TRBJ2-1, with 10 bases lining up with TRBD1. Germline assignment: CDR1 SGHNT and CDR2 YYREEE (reference sequence). After removal of 3 bases from V and 15 bases from J, the junction contained 6 bases not matched to a gene. CDR3 size: 12 residues. The CDR3 DNA reads TGTGCCAGCAGCTGGGACAGGGGTCTTCGGTTCTTC. This sequence encodes CASSWDRGLRFF.

The chain carries TRBV7-9 and TRBJ1-4; D unresolved. The CDR3 is 11 amino acids. CDR1 and CDR2 (germline): SEHNR, FQNEAQ (reference sequence). Trimming left V 7 bases short and J 7 bases short, with 7 bases between. The CDR3 loop reads CASNSGEKLFF. DNA of the CDR3: TGTGCCAGCAACAGTGGTGAAAAACTGTTTTTT.

The genes are TRBV5-1 and TRBJ2-5; D gene uncertain. V dropped 5 bases and J dropped 5 bases, with 13 bases sitting between them. The CDR3 is made up of 13 amino acids. CDR1 is SGHRS and CDR2 is YFSETQ in the germline V gene. CDR3 residues: CASRLVVTETQYF. The DNA for the CDR3 is TGCGCCAGCAGACTGGTAGTAACGGAGACCCAGTACTTC.

This chain uses TRBV2 with TRBJ1-4; D might be TRBD1 (5 bases). The length of the CDR3 is 12 residues. Trimming shortened V by 7 bases and J by 11 bases, and 14 bases separated the two germline ends. CDR1 is SNHLY and CDR2 is FYNNEI in the germline V gene. The CDR3 bases are TGTGCCAGCATGGGACTTCTCTGGAAACTGTTTTTT. Protein: CASMGLLWKLFF. The full variable domain, its missing parts supplied by reference TRBV2 and TRBJ1-4, is EPEVTQTPSHQVTQMGQEVILRCVPISNHLYFYWYRQILGQKVEFLVSFYNNEISEKSEIFDDQFSVERPDGSNFTLKIRSTKLEDSAMYFCASMGLLWKLFFGSGTQLSVL.

The J gene is TRBJ1-5, the V gene TRBV28; D possibly corresponds to TRBD1 (6 bases). Germline values: CDR1 MDHEN, CDR2 SYDVKM. The CDR3 is made up of 17 amino acids. Trimming shortened V by 4 bases and J by 2 bases, and 18 bases separated the two germline ends. The CDR3 bases are TGTGCCAGCAGTTCCCCCGCAGGGGTAGCTGGCAATCAGCCCCAGCATTTT. Its protein is CASSSPAGVAGNQPQHF.

This clone was seen just once. The CDR3 DNA is TGTGCCAGTAGTATGGCCCGCCGGACAATTGAGGCCTATGGCTACACCTTC. This gives the protein CASSMARRTIEAYGYTF. The chain carries TRBV19 and TRBJ1-2, with a possible D match to TRBD1 (5 bases). This CDR3 contains 17 residues. Trimming shortened V by 3 bases and J by 4 bases, and 21 bases separated the two germline ends. Germline lookup yields CDR1 LNHDA and CDR2 SQIVND (reference sequence).

The chain has TRBV13 and TRBJ1-5; 9 bases line up with TRBD1. This CDR3 is 17 amino acids long. The V and J ends lost 2 bases and 6 bases, in that order; junction bases with no gene match: 11. From germline, CDR1 is PRHDT and CDR2 FYEKMQ (reference sequence). CDR3: CASSLSRRTGVFQPQHF. The CDR3, as DNA: TGTGCCAGCAGCTTAAGCCGGAGGACAGGGGTTTTTCAGCCCCAGCATTTT.

This chain uses TRBV18 with TRBJ2-1; tentatively, D is TRBD1 (6 bases). This CDR3 region has 12 residues. Trimming cost V 6 bases and J 4 bases, with 7 bases left between them. Germline CDR1 reads KGHSH; CDR2 reads LQKENI. The CDR3 spells CASSGQYNEQFF. The CDR3 bases are TGTGCCAGCTCTGGACAGTACAATGAGCAGTTCTTC.

The chain joins TRBV6-4 to TRBJ2-3; TRBD2 matches 10 bases. This CDR3 region has 15 residues. Germline V CDR1 and CDR2: MRHNA, SNTAGT. The junction had 6 bases not matched to a gene; V was cut back by 8 bases and J by 1 base. The CDR3 DNA sequence: TGTGCCAGCTCACAAACTAGCGGGGGCACAGATACGCAGTATTTT. Translating gives CASSQTSGGTDTQYF.

CDR3: CASSSPGLGSYTQYF. The CDR3 bases are TGTGCCAGCAGTTCACCGGGACTAGGATCTTATACGCAGTATTTT. The chain recombines TRBV7-9 with TRBJ2-3; 8 bases match TRBD2. V lost 6 bases and J lost 7; bases outside the gene matches: 12. CDR3 length equals 15 residues. Germline V CDR1 and CDR2: SEHNR, FQNEAQ (reference sequence).

This chain uses TRBV7-9 with TRBJ1-1; D uncertain. CDR3 size: 12 residues. CDR1 is SEHNR, CDR2 FQNEAQ, per germline (reference sequence). The V end lost 5 bases, the J end lost 2 bases, and 6 bases lay between the germline ends. This CDR3 is CASSLKNTEAFF. CDR3 DNA sequence: TGTGCCAGCAGCCTAAAAAACACTGAAGCTTTCTTT.

This chain joins TRBV6-1 and TRBJ1-3; D unresolved. The V and J ends lost 4 bases and 2 bases respectively, with 6 bases between them. The germline V gene has CDR1 MNHNS and CDR2 SASEGT. The CDR3 consists of 13 residues. The CDR3 here is CASSVDTGNTIYF. The DNA for the CDR3 is TGTGCCAGCAGTGTAGACACTGGAAACACCATATATTTT.